This T cell receptor beta chain was sequenced during a study of pediatric ulcerative colitis. Trimming removed 3 bases from V and 3 bases from J, with 15 bases in between. The CDR3 extends over 15 amino acids. In germline, CDR1 is SNHLY, CDR2 FYNNEI. The study's findings and limits: Substantially fewer templates came from a couple of patients' blood samples.

Each sample received Survey-level depth of up to 500,000 reads. Using immunoSEQ multiplex PCR, the repertoire was profiled, and TCRdb retains in-frame clones only, with some absent. The sample contains 12,000 to 15,000 clones, 75% to 90% of which appear only once. Remarks on this clone: Its specificity is unknown.

The sample consisted of blood. This TCR was recovered from a boy aged 5-17 years with moderate ulcerative colitis. The rearrangement links TRBV2 to TRBJ2-7; a possible D gene is TRBD2 (6 bases). The CDR3 region has the DNA TGTGCCAGCAGTGAGGGGCTCGGGGGTGGCTACGAGCAGTACTTC. Protein product: CASSEGLGGGYEQYF. Supplemented by reference TRBV2 and TRBJ2-7, the full variable domain reads EPEVTQTPSHQVTQMGQEVILRCVPISNHLYFYWYRQILGQKVEFLVSFYNNEISEKSEIFDDQFSVERPDGSNFTLKIRSTKLEDSAMYFCASSEGLGGGYEQYFGPGTRLTVT.